This T cell receptor (beta chain) derives from a study of CD8 T cells in ankylosing spondylitis. The CDR3 runs 13 residues. V gave up 5 bases and J gave up 6 bases, with 13 bases separating them. Germline V gene data show CDR1 as SSHAT and CDR2 as FNYEAQ (reference sequence). Study observations and caveats: What appeared characteristic of ankylosing spondylitis blood was a TCR beta motif of seven to nine highly homologous variants. CD8+ by phenotype, disease-linked clones were relatively rare in peripheral blood. In reactive arthritis synovial fluid and blood, some motif variants had been reported before.

Remarks on this clonotype: The target antigen is unknown.

Researchers built TCR beta libraries using quantitative 5'-RACE with molecular barcodes. TCRdb redid the calling of the 5' RACE reads with MiXCR, one entry per CDR3 protein. The data hold 150,000 to 200,000 distinct CDR3 sequences, with roughly 10% observed a single time. This TCR was recovered from a male donor with ankylosing spondylitis or in good health (not recorded which). Sequenced material: blood, either unsorted or a sorted T cell fraction (not recorded which). The chain has TRBV7-7 and TRBJ1-1, with D possibly TRBD1 on 5 matching bases. This chain's CDR3 is CASSPSQGSEAFF. DNA of the CDR3: TGTGCCAGCAGCCCTTCCCAGGGTTCTGAAGCTTTCTTT. Supplemented by reference TRBV7-7 and TRBJ1-1, the full variable domain reads GAGVSQSPRYKVTKRGQDVTLRCDPISSHATLYWYQQALGQGPEFLTYFNYEAQPDKSGLPSDRFSAERPEGSISTLTIQRTEQRDSAMYRCASSPSQGSEAFFGQGTRLTVV.